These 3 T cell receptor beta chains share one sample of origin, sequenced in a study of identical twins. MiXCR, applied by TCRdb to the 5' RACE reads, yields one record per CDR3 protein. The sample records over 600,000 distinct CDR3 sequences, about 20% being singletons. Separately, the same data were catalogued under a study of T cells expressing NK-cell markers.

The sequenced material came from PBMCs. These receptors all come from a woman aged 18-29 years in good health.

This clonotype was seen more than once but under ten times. CDR3 DNA sequence: TGTGCCATCAGGGGGGGTAACACCGGGGAGCTGTTTTTT. It translates to CAIRGGNTGELFF. The chain joins TRBV10-3 to TRBJ2-2; D may be TRBD2 (6 bases). Trimming left V 6 bases short and J 2 bases short, with 7 bases between. Germline V gives CDR1 ENHRY, CDR2 SYGVKD. The CDR3 is made up of 13 amino acids.

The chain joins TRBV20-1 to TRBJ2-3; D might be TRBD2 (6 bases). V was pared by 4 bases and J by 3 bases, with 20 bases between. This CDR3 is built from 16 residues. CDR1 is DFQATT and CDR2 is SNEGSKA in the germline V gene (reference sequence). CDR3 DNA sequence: TGCAGTGCTATTAGGACCGATAGCGGATATACAGATACGCAGTATTTT. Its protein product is CSAIRTDSGYTDTQYF.

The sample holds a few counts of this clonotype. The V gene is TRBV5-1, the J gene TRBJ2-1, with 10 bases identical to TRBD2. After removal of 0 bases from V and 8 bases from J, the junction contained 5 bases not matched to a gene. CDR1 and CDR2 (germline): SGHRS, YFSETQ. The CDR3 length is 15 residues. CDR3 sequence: CASSLGAGGPDEQFF. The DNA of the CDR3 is TGCGCCAGCAGCTTGGGAGCGGGAGGGCCGGATGAGCAGTTCTTC.